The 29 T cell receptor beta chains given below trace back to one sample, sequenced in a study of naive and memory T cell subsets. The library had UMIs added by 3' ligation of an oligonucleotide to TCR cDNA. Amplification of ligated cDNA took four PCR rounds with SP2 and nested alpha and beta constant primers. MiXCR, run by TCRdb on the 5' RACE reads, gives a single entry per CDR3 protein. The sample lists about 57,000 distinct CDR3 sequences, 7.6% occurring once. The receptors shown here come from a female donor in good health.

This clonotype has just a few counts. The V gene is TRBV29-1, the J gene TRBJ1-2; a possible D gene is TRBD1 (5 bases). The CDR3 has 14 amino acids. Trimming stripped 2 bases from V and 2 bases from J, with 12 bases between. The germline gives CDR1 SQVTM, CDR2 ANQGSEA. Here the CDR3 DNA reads TGCAGCGTTGAACAGACTTACAGGAACTATGGCTACACCTTC. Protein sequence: CSVEQTYRNYGYTF.

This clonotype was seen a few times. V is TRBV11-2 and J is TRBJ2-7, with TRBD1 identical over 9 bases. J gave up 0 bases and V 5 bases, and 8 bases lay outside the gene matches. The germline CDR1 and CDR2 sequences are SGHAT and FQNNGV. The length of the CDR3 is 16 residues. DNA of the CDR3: TGTGCCAGCAGCGAACCCGGGACAGGGCCCTCCTACGAGCAGTACTTC. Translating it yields CASSEPGTGPSYEQYF.

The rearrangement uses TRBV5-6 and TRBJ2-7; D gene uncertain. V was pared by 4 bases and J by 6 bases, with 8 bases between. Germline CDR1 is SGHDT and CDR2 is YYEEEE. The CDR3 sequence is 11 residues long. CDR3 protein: CASSQNGEQYF. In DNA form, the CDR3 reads TGTGCCAGCAGCCAGAACGGCGAGCAGTACTTC.

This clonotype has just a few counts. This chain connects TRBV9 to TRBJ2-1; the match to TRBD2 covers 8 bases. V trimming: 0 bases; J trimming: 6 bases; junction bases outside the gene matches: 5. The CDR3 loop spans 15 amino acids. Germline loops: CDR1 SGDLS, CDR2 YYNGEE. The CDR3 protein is CASSVVGGGINEQFF. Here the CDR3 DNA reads TGTGCCAGCAGCGTAGTCGGGGGGGGGATCAATGAGCAGTTCTTC.

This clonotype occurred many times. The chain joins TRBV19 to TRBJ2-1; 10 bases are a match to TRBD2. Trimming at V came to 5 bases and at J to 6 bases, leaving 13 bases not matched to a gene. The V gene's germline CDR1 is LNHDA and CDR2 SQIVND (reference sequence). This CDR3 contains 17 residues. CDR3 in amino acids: CASSVRASGGPRNEQFF. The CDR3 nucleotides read TGTGCCAGTAGTGTCCGCGCTAGCGGGGGCCCCCGCAATGAGCAGTTCTTC.

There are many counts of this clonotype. The CDR3 region has the DNA TGTGCCAGCTCACCCGACGGGCTATCTGGAAACACCATATATTTT. Translated: CASSPDGLSGNTIYF. The chain has TRBV18 and TRBJ1-3; unclear D gene. This CDR3 spans 15 amino acids. Germline assignment: CDR1 KGHSH and CDR2 LQKENI. Between the trimmed V and J ends, which lost 3 bases and 1 base, there was a span of 10 bases. The entire variable domain, with the rest obtained from reference TRBV18 and TRBJ1-3, is as follows: NAGVMQNPRHLVRRRGQEARLRCSPMKGHSHVYWYRQLPEEGLKFMVYLQKENIIDESGMPKERFSAEFPKEGPSILRIQQVVRGDSAAYFCASSPDGLSGNTIYFGEGSWLTVV.

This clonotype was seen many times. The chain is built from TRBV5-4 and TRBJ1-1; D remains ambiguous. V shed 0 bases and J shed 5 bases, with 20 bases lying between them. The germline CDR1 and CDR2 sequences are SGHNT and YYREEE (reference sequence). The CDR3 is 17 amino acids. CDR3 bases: TGTGCCAGCAGCTTGGTTCCCGGAGCCCGAGTGGGTACTGAAGCTTTCTTT. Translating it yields CASSLVPGARVGTEAFF.

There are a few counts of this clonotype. The CDR3 protein is CASSFRRLRGTEAFF. In DNA, the CDR3 is TGTGCCAGCAGTTTTCGTCGACTCCGTGGGACTGAAGCTTTCTTT. The genes are TRBV12-3 or TRBV12-4 and TRBJ1-1, with D unclear. The CDR3 runs 15 residues. Trimming took 3 bases from V and 5 from J, leaving 16 bases between them.

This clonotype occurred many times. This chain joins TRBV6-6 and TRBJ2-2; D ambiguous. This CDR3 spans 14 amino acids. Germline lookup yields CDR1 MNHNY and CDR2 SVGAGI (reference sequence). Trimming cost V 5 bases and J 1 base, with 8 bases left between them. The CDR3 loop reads CASSTPENTGELFF. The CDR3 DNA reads TGTGCCAGCAGTACCCCCGAGAACACCGGGGAGCTGTTTTTT.

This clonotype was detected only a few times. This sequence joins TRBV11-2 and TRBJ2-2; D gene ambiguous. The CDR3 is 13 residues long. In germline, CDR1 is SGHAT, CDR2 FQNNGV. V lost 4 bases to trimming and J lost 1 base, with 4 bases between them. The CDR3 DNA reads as TGTGCCAGCAGCTCGGGGAACACCGGGGAGCTGTTTTTT. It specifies CASSSGNTGELFF. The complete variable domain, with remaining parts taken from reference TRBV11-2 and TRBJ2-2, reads EAGVAQSPRYKIIEKRQSVAFWCNPISGHATLYWYQQILGQGPKLLIQFQNNGVVDDSQLPKDRFSAERLKGVDSTLKIQPAKLEDSAVYLCASSSGNTGELFFGEGSRLTVL.

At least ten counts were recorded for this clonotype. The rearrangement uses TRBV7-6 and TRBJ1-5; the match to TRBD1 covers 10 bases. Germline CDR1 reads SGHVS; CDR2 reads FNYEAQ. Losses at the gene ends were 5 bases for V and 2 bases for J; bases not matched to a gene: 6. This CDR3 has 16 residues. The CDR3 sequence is CASSLDRGRRNQPQHF. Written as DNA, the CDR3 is TGTGCCAGCAGCCTCGACAGGGGGCGACGCAATCAGCCCCAGCATTTT.

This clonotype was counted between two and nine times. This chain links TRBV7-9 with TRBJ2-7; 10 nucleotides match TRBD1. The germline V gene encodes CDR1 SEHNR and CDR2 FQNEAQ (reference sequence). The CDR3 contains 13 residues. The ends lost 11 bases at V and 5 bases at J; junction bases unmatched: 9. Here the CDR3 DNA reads TGTGCCGGCGACGGGACAGGGGTGAACGAGCAGTACTTC. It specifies CAGDGTGVNEQYF.

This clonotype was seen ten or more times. This chain's CDR3 is CSASGGREKLFF. The CDR3 nucleotides are TGCAGTGCTAGTGGGGGGCGGGAAAAACTGTTTTTT. V gene TRBV20-1 combines with J gene TRBJ1-4; D possibly corresponds to TRBD1 (6 bases). CDR3 length equals 12 residues. Germline V gene sequence: CDR1 DFQATT, CDR2 SNEGSKA (reference sequence). V gave up 3 bases and J gave up 8 bases, with 10 bases separating them.

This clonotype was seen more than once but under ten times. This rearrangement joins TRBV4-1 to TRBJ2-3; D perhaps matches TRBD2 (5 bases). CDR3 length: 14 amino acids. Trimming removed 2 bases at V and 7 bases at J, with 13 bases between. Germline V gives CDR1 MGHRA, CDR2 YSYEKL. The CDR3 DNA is TGCGCCAGCAGCCAACTCCGACTGGACTATACGCAGTATTTT. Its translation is CASSQLRLDYTQYF.

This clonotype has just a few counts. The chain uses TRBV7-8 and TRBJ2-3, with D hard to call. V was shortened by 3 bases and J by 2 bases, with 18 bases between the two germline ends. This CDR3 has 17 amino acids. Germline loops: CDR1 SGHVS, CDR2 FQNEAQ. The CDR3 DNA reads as TGTGCCAGCAGCTTCACCGGACGGCGCCCGGACACAGATACGCAGTATTTT. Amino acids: CASSFTGRRPDTDTQYF. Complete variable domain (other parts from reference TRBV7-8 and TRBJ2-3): GAGVSQSPRYKVAKRGQDVALRCDPISGHVSLFWYQQALGQGPEFLTYFQNEAQLDKSGLPSDRFFAERPEGSVSTLKIQRTQQEDSAVYLCASSFTGRRPDTDTQYFGPGTRLTVL.

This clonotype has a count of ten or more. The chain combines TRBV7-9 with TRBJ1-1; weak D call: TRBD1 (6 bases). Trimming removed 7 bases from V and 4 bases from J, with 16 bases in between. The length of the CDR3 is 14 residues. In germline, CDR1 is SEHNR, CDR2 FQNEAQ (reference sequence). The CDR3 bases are TGTGCCAGCACCAACAGGGACCGGGTCACTGAAGCTTTCTTT. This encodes CASTNRDRVTEAFF.

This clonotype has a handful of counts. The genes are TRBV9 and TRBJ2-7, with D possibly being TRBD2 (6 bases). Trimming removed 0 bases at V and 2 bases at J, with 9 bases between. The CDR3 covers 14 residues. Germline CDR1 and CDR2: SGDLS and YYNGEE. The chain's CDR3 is CASSVGRGAYEQYF. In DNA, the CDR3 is TGTGCCAGCAGCGTAGGGAGGGGCGCCTACGAGCAGTACTTC.

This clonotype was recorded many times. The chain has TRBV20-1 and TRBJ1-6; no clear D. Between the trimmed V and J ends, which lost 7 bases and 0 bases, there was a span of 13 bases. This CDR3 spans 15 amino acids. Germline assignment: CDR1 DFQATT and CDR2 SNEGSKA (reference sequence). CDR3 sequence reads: CSGLGGSSYNSPLHF. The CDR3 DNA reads TGCAGTGGACTTGGCGGGAGCTCCTATAATTCACCCCTCCACTTT.

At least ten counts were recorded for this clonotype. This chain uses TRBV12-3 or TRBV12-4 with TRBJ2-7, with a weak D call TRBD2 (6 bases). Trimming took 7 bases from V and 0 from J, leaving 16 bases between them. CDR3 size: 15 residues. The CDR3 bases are TGTGCCAGCACGCGCGGGGCAACTAGCTCCTACGAGCAGTACTTC. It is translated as CASTRGATSSYEQYF.

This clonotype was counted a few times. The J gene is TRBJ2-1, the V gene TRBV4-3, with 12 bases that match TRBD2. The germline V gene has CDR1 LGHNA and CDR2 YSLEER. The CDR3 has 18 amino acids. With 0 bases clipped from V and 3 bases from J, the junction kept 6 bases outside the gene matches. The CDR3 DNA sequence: TGCGCCAGCAGCCAAGAGACCGGGACTAGCGGGTTCTACAATGAGCAGTTCTTC. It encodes CASSQETGTSGFYNEQFF.

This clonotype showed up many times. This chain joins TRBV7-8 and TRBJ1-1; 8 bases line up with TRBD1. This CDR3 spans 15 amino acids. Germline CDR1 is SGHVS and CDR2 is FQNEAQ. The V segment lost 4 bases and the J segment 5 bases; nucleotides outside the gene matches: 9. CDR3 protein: CASSSHRQGWTEAFF. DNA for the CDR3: TGTGCCAGCAGCTCGCATCGACAGGGGTGGACTGAAGCTTTCTTT.

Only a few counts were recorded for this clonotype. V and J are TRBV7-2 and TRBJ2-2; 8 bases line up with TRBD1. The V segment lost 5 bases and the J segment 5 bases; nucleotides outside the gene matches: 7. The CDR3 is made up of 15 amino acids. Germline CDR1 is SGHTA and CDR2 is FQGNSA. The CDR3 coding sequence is TGTGCCAGCAGCCAAGGGACAGGTCGGACCGGGGAGCTGTTTTTT. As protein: CASSQGTGRTGELFF.

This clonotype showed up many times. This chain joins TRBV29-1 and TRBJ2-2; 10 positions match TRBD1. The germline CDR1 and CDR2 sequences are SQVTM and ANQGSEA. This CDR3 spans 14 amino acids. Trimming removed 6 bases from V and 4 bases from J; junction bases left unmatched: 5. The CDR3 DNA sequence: TGCAGCGTATGGGACAGGGGCAGCACCGGGGAGCTGTTTTTT. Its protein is CSVWDRGSTGELFF.

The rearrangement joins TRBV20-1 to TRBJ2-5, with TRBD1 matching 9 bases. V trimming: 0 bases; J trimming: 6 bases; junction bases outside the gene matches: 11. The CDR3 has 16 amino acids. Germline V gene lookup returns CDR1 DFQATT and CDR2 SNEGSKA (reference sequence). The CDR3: CSARDGTGKGKKTQYF. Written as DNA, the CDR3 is TGCAGTGCTAGAGATGGGACAGGGAAAGGAAAAAAGACCCAGTACTTC.

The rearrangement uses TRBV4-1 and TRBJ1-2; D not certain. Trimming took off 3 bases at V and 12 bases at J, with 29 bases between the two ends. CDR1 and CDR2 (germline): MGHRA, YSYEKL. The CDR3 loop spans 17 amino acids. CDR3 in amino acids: CASSQPTDGGGVYSDTF. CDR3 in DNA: TGCGCCAGCAGCCAGCCTACAGACGGAGGTGGGGTCTATAGCGACACCTTC.

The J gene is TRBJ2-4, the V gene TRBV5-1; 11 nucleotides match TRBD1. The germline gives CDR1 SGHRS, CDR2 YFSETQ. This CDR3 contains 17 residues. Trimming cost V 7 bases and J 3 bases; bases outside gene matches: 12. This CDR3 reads CASGETGTGGVKNIQYF. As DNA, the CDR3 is TGCGCCAGCGGCGAGACCGGGACAGGGGGTGTCAAAAACATTCAGTACTTC.

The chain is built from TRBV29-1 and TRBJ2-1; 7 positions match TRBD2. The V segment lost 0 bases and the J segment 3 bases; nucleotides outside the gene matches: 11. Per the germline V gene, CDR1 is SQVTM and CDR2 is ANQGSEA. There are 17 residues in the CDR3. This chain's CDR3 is CSVEDPGGTANYNEQFF. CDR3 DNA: TGCAGCGTTGAAGACCCGGGAGGCACCGCTAACTACAATGAGCAGTTCTTC.

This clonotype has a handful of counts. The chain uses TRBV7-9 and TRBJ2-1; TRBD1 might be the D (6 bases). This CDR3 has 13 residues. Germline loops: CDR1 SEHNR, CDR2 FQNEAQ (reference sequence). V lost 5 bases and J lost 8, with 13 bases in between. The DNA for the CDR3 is TGTGCCAGCAGCCTGACAGGAGTCGATGAGCAGTTCTTC. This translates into CASSLTGVDEQFF. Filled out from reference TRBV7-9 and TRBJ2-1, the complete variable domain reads DTGVSQNPRHKITKRGQNVTFRCDPISEHNRLYWYRQTLGQGPEFLTYFQNEAQLEKSRLLSDRFSAERPKGSFSTLEIQRTEQGDSAMYLCASSLTGVDEQFFGPGTRLTVL.

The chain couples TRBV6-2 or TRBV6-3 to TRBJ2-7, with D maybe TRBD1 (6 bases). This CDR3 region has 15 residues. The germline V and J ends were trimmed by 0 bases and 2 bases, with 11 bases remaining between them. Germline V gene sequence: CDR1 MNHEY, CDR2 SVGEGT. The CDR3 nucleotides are TGTGCCAGCAGTTACTCGGGACAACCGACCTACGAGCAGTACTTC. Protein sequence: CASSYSGQPTYEQYF.